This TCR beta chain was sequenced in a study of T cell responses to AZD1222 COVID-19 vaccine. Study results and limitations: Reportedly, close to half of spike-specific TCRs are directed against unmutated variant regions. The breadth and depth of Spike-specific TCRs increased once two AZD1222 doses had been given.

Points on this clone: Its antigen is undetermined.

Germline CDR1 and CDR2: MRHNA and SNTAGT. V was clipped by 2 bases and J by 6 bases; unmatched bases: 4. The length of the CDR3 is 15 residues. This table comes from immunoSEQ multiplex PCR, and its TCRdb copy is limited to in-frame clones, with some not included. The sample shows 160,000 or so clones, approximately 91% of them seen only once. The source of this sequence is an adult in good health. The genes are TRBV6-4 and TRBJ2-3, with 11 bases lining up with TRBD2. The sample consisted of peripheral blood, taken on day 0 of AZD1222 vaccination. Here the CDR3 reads CASSDVAGGSDTQYF. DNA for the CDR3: TGTGCCAGCAGTGACGTAGCGGGAGGGTCCGATACGCAGTATTTT.